This T cell receptor beta chain was captured in a study of immune characterization of retroperitoneal liposarcoma. This clonotype has just a few counts. The CDR3 sequence is 13 residues long. Trimming left V 2 bases short and J 7 bases short, with 8 bases between. The germline CDR1 and CDR2 sequences are SGHTA and FQGNSA. TCRdb reanalysed the PCR reads using MiXCR and keeps one entry per CDR3 protein. This sample carries around 20,000 distinct CDR3 sequences, 37% of them seen once, and the ten largest clones take around 7.4%. Sequenced: blood. The J gene is TRBJ2-2, the V gene TRBV7-2; D unclear. The sequence derives from a male donor with retroperitoneal liposarcoma. CDR3 nucleotides: TGTGCCAGCAGCTTATACGGAGTCGGGGAGCTGTTTTTT. This encodes CASSLYGVGELFF.